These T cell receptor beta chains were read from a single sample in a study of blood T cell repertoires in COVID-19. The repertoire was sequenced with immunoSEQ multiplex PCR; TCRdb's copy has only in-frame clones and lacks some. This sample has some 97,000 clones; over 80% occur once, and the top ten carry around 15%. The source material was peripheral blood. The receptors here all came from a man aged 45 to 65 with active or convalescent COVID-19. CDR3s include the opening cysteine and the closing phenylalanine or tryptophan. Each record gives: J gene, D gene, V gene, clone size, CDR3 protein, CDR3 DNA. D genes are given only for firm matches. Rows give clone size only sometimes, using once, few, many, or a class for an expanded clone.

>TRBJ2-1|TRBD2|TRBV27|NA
CASSLLAGDNNEQFF
TGTGCCAGCAGTTTGCTAGCGGGAGATAACAATGAGCAGTTCTTC
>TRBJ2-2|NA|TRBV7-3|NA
CASSSTGSGELFF
TGTGCCAGCAGCTCCACAGGGTCCGGGGAGCTGTTTTTT
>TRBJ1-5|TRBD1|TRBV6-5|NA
CASSSDRMGSNQPQHF
TGTGCCAGCAGTTCGGACAGGATGGGGAGCAATCAGCCCCAGCATTTT
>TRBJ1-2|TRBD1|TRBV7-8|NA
CASSLSGQMIYGYTF
TGTGCCAGCAGCCTCTCGGGACAGATGATTTATGGCTACACCTTC
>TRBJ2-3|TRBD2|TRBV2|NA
CASGTSGRAGKDTQYF
TGTGCCAGCGGGACTAGCGGGAGGGCAGGAAAAGATACGCAGTATTTT
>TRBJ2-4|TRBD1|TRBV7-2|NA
CASSVRQGSNIQYF
TGTGCCAGCAGCGTAAGACAGGGGTCAAACATTCAGTACTTC
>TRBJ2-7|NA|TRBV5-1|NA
CASRPLPLEGMGYEQYF
TGCGCCAGCAGACCTTTACCACTCGAGGGCATGGGTTACGAGCAGTACTTC
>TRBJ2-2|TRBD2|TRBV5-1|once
CASSGPSGRAVGELFF
TGCGCCAGCAGCGGCCCTAGCGGGAGGGCCGTCGGGGAGCTGTTTTTT
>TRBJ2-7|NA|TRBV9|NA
CASSARDWGGEQYF
TGTGCCAGCAGCGCAAGGGACTGGGGCGGCGAGCAGTACTTC
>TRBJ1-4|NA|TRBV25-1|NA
CASSLTGRGDEKLFF
TGTGCCAGCAGTCTTACAGGGCGAGGCGATGAAAAACTGTTTTTT